These 16 T cell receptor beta chains were sequenced from one sample in a study of blood T cell repertoires in COVID-19. Sequencing was performed with immunoSEQ multiplex PCR; in TCRdb, only in-frame clones are kept and a portion is missing. This sample has under 250,000 clones, with around 82% found just once. Sample: peripheral blood. The receptors were gathered from a human donor in a cohort sampled during active COVID-19.

This clone was picked up a small number of times. The gene calls are TRBV5-8 and TRBJ1-5, with D unclear. The CDR3 has 15 amino acids. Germline loops: CDR1 SGHTS, CDR2 YDEGEE. The V gene lost 4 bases and the J gene lost 2 bases, with 13 bases spanning the gap. This CDR3 reads CASSAGPNRNQPQHF. CDR3 nucleotide sequence: TGTGCCAGCAGCGCGGGCCCCAATCGCAATCAGCCCCAGCATTTT. Combining the CDR3 with reference TRBV5-8 and TRBJ1-5 gives the whole variable domain EAGVTQSPTHLIKTRGQQATLRCSPISGHTSVYWYQQALGLGLQFLLWYDEGEERNRGNFPPRFSGRQFPNYSSELNVNALELEDSALYLCASSAGPNRNQPQHFGDGTRLSIL.

The chain is built from TRBV10-3 and TRBJ2-7; maybe TRBD1 (6 bases). The CDR3 has 14 residues. V was cut by 6 bases and J by 1 base, with 13 bases left in between. Per germline, CDR1 ENHRY and CDR2 SYGVKD. CDR3 nucleotides: TGTGCCATCAGCCTTACAGGGTTTTCCTACGAGCAGTACTTC. This gives the protein CAISLTGFSYEQYF.

J is TRBJ2-7 and V is TRBV29-1; 9 bases are a match to TRBD1. V trimming: 5 bases; J trimming: 6 bases; junction bases outside the gene matches: 8. Germline assignment: CDR1 SQVTM and CDR2 ANQGSEA. This CDR3 contains 13 residues. CDR3 DNA: TGCAGCGTTCCGGGACAGGGTCAGGTCGAGCAGTACTTC. Translating it yields CSVPGQGQVEQYF.

This rearrangement joins TRBV11-1 to TRBJ2-7; D is possibly TRBD1 (5 bases). V shed 5 bases and J shed 4 bases, with 18 bases lying between them. Germline V gene sequence: CDR1 SGHAT, CDR2 FQDESV (reference sequence). This CDR3 region has 15 residues. Written as DNA, the CDR3 is TGTGCCAGCAGCCCAGATCAGGGCGAGATTTACGAGCAGTACTTC. This translates into CASSPDQGEIYEQYF.

J is TRBJ2-4 and V is TRBV5-1; 7 bases align to TRBD2. The CDR3 runs to 16 residues. After removal of 1 base from V and 5 bases from J, the junction contained 9 bases not matched to a gene. Germline V gene sequence: CDR1 SGHRS, CDR2 YFSETQ. CDR3 sequence: CASSLMASGIQNIQYF. In DNA, the CDR3 is TGCGCCAGCAGCTTGATGGCTAGCGGTATTCAAAACATTCAGTACTTC.

This clone was picked up one time. J is TRBJ1-2 and V is TRBV28; possible D gene TRBD1, 6 bases. There are 13 residues in the CDR3. The V end lost 3 bases, the J end lost 4 bases, and 9 bases lay between the germline ends. Germline CDR1 MDHEN, CDR2 SYDVKM. CDR3 nucleotide sequence: TGTGCCAGCAGTTTTAACAGGGTCTATGGCTACACCTTC. Translating it yields CASSFNRVYGYTF.

This clone was observed a handful of times. The CDR3 DNA reads TGTGCCAGCAGTGAGAGATTCCTGAACACTGAAGCTTTCTTT. Protein sequence: CASSERFLNTEAFF. This chain joins TRBV6-1 and TRBJ1-1; D is ambiguous. The CDR3 contains 14 residues. Trimming removed 3 bases from V and 0 bases from J, with 8 bases in between. CDR1 is MNHNS, CDR2 SASEGT, per germline.

V usage is TRBV2 and J usage is TRBJ1-6; TRBD1 aligns across 8 bases. The CDR3 length is 14 residues. Trimming took 4 bases from V and 10 from J; bases not matched to a gene: 6. CDR1 and CDR2 from the germline V gene are SNHLY and FYNNEI. The CDR3 region has the DNA TGTGCCAGCAGTGCCGCAGGGGGCGAATCACCCCTCCACTTT. It codes for CASSAAGGESPLHF.

This clone has just one count. J is TRBJ2-5 and V is TRBV4-3; TRBD1 agrees at 7 bases. J lost 1 base, V lost 6 bases, and 5 bases had no gene match. The CDR3 contains 14 residues. CDR1 is LGHNA and CDR2 is YSLEER in the germline V gene. The CDR3 loop is CASRKAGGQETQYF. The DNA of the CDR3 is TGCGCCAGCAGAAAGGCAGGGGGCCAAGAGACCCAGTACTTC.

This clone was detected only once. The genes are TRBV6-6 and TRBJ2-1, with 8 bases identical to TRBD1. Germline V gene data show CDR1 as MNHNY and CDR2 as SVGAGI (reference sequence). The CDR3 is 17 residues long. V shed 5 bases and J 6 bases; nucleotides not matched to a gene: 15. The CDR3 DNA sequence: TGTGCCAGCAGTCCAGGTCAAGAACAGGGGGTGCTCAATGAGCAGTTCTTC. This translates into CASSPGQEQGVLNEQFF.

Regarding this clone: This may be a read error: a much more frequent sequence differs by one nucleotide. This sequence joins TRBV24-1 and TRBJ2-1; D call uncertain. The CDR3 length is 12 residues. CDR1 and CDR2 (germline): KGHDR, SFDVKD. Trimming cost V 3 bases and J 4 bases, with 3 bases left between them. CDR3 DNA sequence: TGTGCCACCAGTGATACATACAATGAGCAGTTCTTC. It yields the protein CATSDTYNEQFF.

This clone was observed once. The J gene is TRBJ2-5, the V gene TRBV5-1; 7 nucleotides align to TRBD2. Germline V gene data show CDR1 as SGHRS and CDR2 as YFSETQ. The CDR3 length is 15 residues. V shed 0 bases and J 3 bases; nucleotides not matched to a gene: 5. CDR3 DNA sequence: TGCGCCAGCAGCTTGGCCCGGGGGAGGGAAGAGACCCAGTACTTC. Translation gives CASSLARGREETQYF.

The CDR3 DNA reads as TGTGCCACCAGCATCCGCTCTGGGGCCAACGTCCTGACTTTC. Translation gives CATSIRSGANVLTF. The chain links TRBV15 to TRBJ2-6; D is undetermined. V lost 4 bases, J lost 0 bases, and 4 bases lay in between. The CDR3 is 14 amino acids. Germline V CDR1 and CDR2: LNHNV, YYDKDF (reference sequence).

For the CDR3, the DNA is TGTGCCAGCAGCGTAGGCGGCCTCGGGGGTCAGCCCCAGCATTTT. It is translated as CASSVGGLGGQPQHF. The V gene is TRBV9, the J gene TRBJ1-5, with D possibly matching TRBD1 (5 bases). Germline V gene lookup returns CDR1 SGDLS and CDR2 YYNGEE. The CDR3 has 15 residues. Trimming shortened V by 0 bases and J by 6 bases, and 13 bases separated the two germline ends.

This clone came up many times. The chain is built from TRBV19 and TRBJ1-2; D possibly corresponds to TRBD1 (5 bases). Germline CDR1 and CDR2: LNHDA and SQIVND (reference sequence). V was shortened by 7 bases and J by 2 bases, with 17 bases between the two germline ends. This CDR3 has 15 residues. Written as DNA, the CDR3 is TGTGCCAGTACCATCCCAGGGCGGTTCAACTATGGCTACACCTTC. Protein product: CASTIPGRFNYGYTF.

In this sample, this clone turned up a few times. The chain is built from TRBV3-1 (or the pseudogene TRBV3-2) and TRBJ2-7; 8 bases fit TRBD2. The germline V gene has CDR1 LGHDT and CDR2 YNNKEL (reference sequence). With V trimmed by 0 bases and J by 5 bases, 3 bases remained unmatched. The CDR3 is 14 amino acids. The DNA for the CDR3 is TGTGCCAGCAGCCAAGACGGGAGGGCCGACGAGCAGTACTTC. This translates into CASSQDGRADEQYF.